The 26 T cell receptor beta chains given below trace back to one sample, sequenced in a study of identical twins. One entry per CDR3 protein, called by TCRdb with MiXCR from the 5' RACE reads. The table lists roughly 750,000 distinct CDR3 sequences, about 20% of them singletons, with more than 4% in the top ten. These same records also appear under a second study, on T cells expressing NK-cell markers.

The sample was PBMCs. These receptors originate from a woman aged 18-30 years in good health.

The V gene is TRBV6-2 or TRBV6-3, the J gene TRBJ2-1; 7 nucleotides match TRBD2. In germline, CDR1 is MNHEY, CDR2 SVGEGT. CDR3 size: 14 residues. V shed 5 bases and J 3 bases; nucleotides not matched to a gene: 4. The CDR3 is CASSGLDLYNEQFF. CDR3 DNA: TGTGCCAGCAGTGGACTAGACCTCTACAATGAGCAGTTCTTC.

The sample holds a few counts of this clonotype. This chain uses TRBV9 with TRBJ2-5; 7 bases agree with TRBD2. CDR1 is SGDLS, CDR2 YYNGEE, per germline. After removal of 0 bases from V and 0 bases from J, the junction contained 5 bases not matched to a gene. CDR3 size: 16 residues. DNA for the CDR3: TGTGCCAGCAGCGTAGCTTCCCTAGCGGACCAAGAGACCCAGTACTTC. This encodes CASSVASLADQETQYF.

The J gene is TRBJ1-2, the V gene TRBV5-1, with 7 bases fitting TRBD1. The CDR3 runs to 15 residues. Trimming cost V 1 base and J 0 bases; bases outside gene matches: 3. Germline V lookup: CDR1 SGHRS, CDR2 YFSETQ. Here the CDR3 DNA reads TGCGCCAGCAGCTTGACAGGGGACCCTAACTATGGCTACACCTTC. Translating gives CASSLTGDPNYGYTF.

The gene calls are TRBV5-1 and TRBJ2-7; 11 bases line up with TRBD2. The V gene end was trimmed by 0 bases and the J gene end by 2 bases; junction bases not matched to a gene: 7. The V gene's germline CDR1 is SGHRS and CDR2 YFSETQ. CDR3 size: 17 residues. CDR3 region: CASSLESGTSGTYEQYF. CDR3 in DNA: TGCGCCAGCAGCTTGGAATCCGGGACTAGCGGAACCTACGAGCAGTACTTC.

This clonotype was seen only a few times. The chain joins TRBV5-1 to TRBJ2-5, with a possible D match to TRBD2 (7 bases). This CDR3 is built from 14 residues. Per germline, CDR1 SGHRS and CDR2 YFSETQ. Trimming left V 7 bases short and J 5 bases short, with 18 bases between. CDR3 in DNA: TGCGCCAGCTCGGGGGGCACCCGTGGGGAGACCCAGTACTTC. Translated: CASSGGTRGETQYF.

J is TRBJ1-2 and V is TRBV6-1, with 10 bases lining up with TRBD1. The CDR3 runs 16 residues. Germline V CDR1 and CDR2: MNHNS, SASEGT. Trimming cost V 6 bases and J 4 bases; bases outside gene matches: 11. In nucleotides, the CDR3 is TGTGCCAGCAGACGGGACGGGACAGGGGTTTTCTATGGCTACACCTTC. Translation gives CASRRDGTGVFYGYTF.

The rearrangement uses TRBV27 and TRBJ2-7; 10 nucleotides agree with TRBD2. The V gene's germline CDR1 is MNHEY and CDR2 SMNVEV (reference sequence). Losses at the gene ends were 2 bases for V and 5 bases for J; bases not matched to a gene: 6. The CDR3 runs to 15 residues. DNA of the CDR3: TGTGCCAGCAGTTTAGGGTCTAGCGGGAGTCACGAGCAGTACTTC. Protein product: CASSLGSSGSHEQYF.

The gene calls are TRBV6-5 and TRBJ1-1; 11 bases align to TRBD1. This CDR3 region has 16 residues. Germline V lookup: CDR1 MNHEY, CDR2 SVGAGI. The V segment lost 2 bases and the J segment 5 bases; nucleotides outside the gene matches: 7. CDR3 bases: TGTGCCAGCAGTTACGGGACAGGGGGAATATTTACTGAAGCTTTCTTT. This codes for CASSYGTGGIFTEAFF.

This clonotype was found a few times. V usage is TRBV20-1 and J usage is TRBJ2-5; 8 bases are a match to TRBD2. V lost 5 bases, J lost 3 bases, and 11 bases stayed unmatched. The CDR3 consists of 15 residues. In germline, CDR1 is DFQATT, CDR2 SNEGSKA (reference sequence). CDR3 coding DNA: TGCAGTGCTCCGACTAGACCGGGAGGGGAAGAGACCCAGTACTTC. Protein: CSAPTRPGGEETQYF.

V gene TRBV7-2 combines with J gene TRBJ2-1; 7 bases agree with TRBD2. The V gene end was trimmed by 1 base and the J gene end by 8 bases; junction bases not matched to a gene: 5. The CDR3 sequence is 14 residues long. Germline-derived CDR1 and CDR2 are SGHTA and FQGNSA. Here the CDR3 DNA reads TGTGCCAGCAGCTTAGGAAGCGGGAACGATGAGCAGTTCTTC. Its translation is CASSLGSGNDEQFF.

The chain combines TRBV11-2 with TRBJ2-3; no firm D call. CDR3 size: 11 residues. The V and J ends lost 5 bases and 9 bases respectively, with 9 bases between them. Germline V lookup: CDR1 SGHAT, CDR2 FQNNGV. CDR3 coding DNA: TGTGCCAGCAGCCCTATGTCCACGCAGTATTTT. Translating it yields CASSPMSTQYF.

This clonotype has a handful of counts. The J gene is TRBJ2-1, the V gene TRBV5-1; a weak D match, TRBD2 (5 bases). The CDR3 loop spans 11 amino acids. Trimming pared 4 bases from V and 8 bases from J, leaving 7 bases between. Germline CDR1 reads SGHRS; CDR2 reads YFSETQ. The CDR3 loop is CASSVEDEQFF. The CDR3 DNA is TGCGCCAGCAGCGTGGAGGATGAGCAGTTCTTC.

This clonotype has just a few counts. This chain links TRBV12-3 or TRBV12-4 with TRBJ1-2; D is uncertain. V lost 3 bases to trimming and J lost 7 bases, with 9 bases between them. This CDR3 comprises 12 residues. CDR3 loop: CASSFSRAGYTF. In DNA form, the CDR3 reads TGTGCCAGCAGTTTCAGTAGGGCTGGCTACACCTTC.

In its sample, this clonotype was seen a few times. The rearrangement uses TRBV4-3 and TRBJ2-7; D remains ambiguous. The CDR3 has 15 amino acids. The germline V gene has CDR1 LGHNA and CDR2 YSLEER. Trimming left V 0 bases short and J 3 bases short, with 12 bases between. The CDR3 DNA sequence: TGCGCCAGCAGCCAAGATAGGCCGGTTTTCTACGAGCAGTACTTC. It translates to CASSQDRPVFYEQYF.

This clonotype was detected a few times. The J gene is TRBJ2-1, the V gene TRBV5-1; 10 bases align to TRBD1. Germline V gives CDR1 SGHRS, CDR2 YFSETQ. The CDR3 has 17 amino acids. The junction had 13 bases not matched to a gene; V was cut back by 3 bases and J by 7 bases. DNA of the CDR3: TGCGCCAGCAGCTCTTGGGCCGGGACAGGGGTTTATAATGAGCAGTTCTTC. It specifies CASSSWAGTGVYNEQFF.

The chain employs TRBV12-3 or TRBV12-4 and TRBJ2-7; the D gene is possibly TRBD2 (6 bases). The CDR3 consists of 15 residues. V lost 6 bases, J lost 6 bases, and 21 bases lay in between. CDR3 in DNA: TGTGCCAGCAGCCTAGGGGTTGGAGGGGTGATCGAGCAGTACTTC. Translation: CASSLGVGGVIEQYF.

This clonotype was observed a handful of times. This chain uses TRBV20-1 with TRBJ1-2; 8 nucleotides match TRBD1. J was trimmed by 6 bases and V by 0 bases; bases with no gene match: 9. Germline loops: CDR1 DFQATT, CDR2 SNEGSKA (reference sequence). The CDR3 length is 15 residues. The CDR3 DNA sequence: TGCAGTGCTAGAGAGGTGGGGACAGGAGAGAATGGCTACACCTTC. This sequence encodes CSAREVGTGENGYTF.

This sequence joins TRBV12-3 or TRBV12-4 and TRBJ1-1; 8 positions match TRBD1. This CDR3 is built from 15 residues. The V gene end was trimmed by 4 bases and the J gene end by 5 bases; junction bases not matched to a gene: 9. DNA of the CDR3: TGTGCCAGCAGTTCGGCAGGGGGCTTAGGGACTGAAGCTTTCTTT. Its protein product is CASSSAGGLGTEAFF.

The chain recombines TRBV12-3 or TRBV12-4 with TRBJ1-2; 9 nucleotides align to TRBD1. CDR3 length equals 16 residues. The V gene end was trimmed by 3 bases and the J gene end by 8 bases; junction bases not matched to a gene: 13. The CDR3 sequence: CASSFRPRTGEGGYTF. The CDR3 DNA follows: TGTGCCAGCAGTTTCCGACCCAGGACAGGGGAGGGCGGCTACACCTTC.

The rearrangement uses TRBV12-3 or TRBV12-4 and TRBJ1-2, with a possible D match to TRBD1 (5 bases). The CDR3 spans 15 residues. V dropped 6 bases and J dropped 0 bases, with 14 bases sitting between them. For the CDR3, the DNA is TGTGCCAGCAGAATTAACAGGTTCGCTAACTATGGCTACACCTTC. This codes for CASRINRFANYGYTF.

This clonotype was seen a few times. The V call is TRBV29-1, the J call TRBJ2-2; TRBD2 might be the D (6 bases). Germline loops: CDR1 SQVTM, CDR2 ANQGSEA. The CDR3 consists of 12 residues. Trimming took 5 bases from V and 7 from J, leaving 11 bases between them. CDR3 protein: CSVTWGVGELFF. In DNA, the CDR3 is TGCAGCGTTACCTGGGGGGTCGGGGAGCTGTTTTTT.

V usage is TRBV20-1 and J usage is TRBJ2-7; 9 nucleotides line up with TRBD1. V was clipped by 0 bases and J by 0 bases; unmatched bases: 18. The germline V gene encodes CDR1 DFQATT and CDR2 SNEGSKA (reference sequence). The CDR3 has 20 amino acids. The CDR3: CSARDPTGGAGKRFSYEQYF. In DNA, the CDR3 is TGCAGTGCTAGAGATCCTACAGGGGGCGCCGGTAAACGATTCTCCTACGAGCAGTACTTC.

This clonotype showed up just a few times. The chain has TRBV29-1 and TRBJ2-1; 7 bases align to TRBD1. The CDR3 consists of 16 residues. Germline CDR1 reads SQVTM; CDR2 reads ANQGSEA. The V segment lost 5 bases and the J segment 0 bases; nucleotides outside the gene matches: 10. DNA of the CDR3: TGCAGCGTTAGGACAGGCGGCCGGAGCTCCTACAATGAGCAGTTCTTC. It is translated as CSVRTGGRSSYNEQFF.

This clonotype was observed a few times. The chain joins TRBV2 to TRBJ2-1; 14 positions agree with TRBD2. The germline V gene encodes CDR1 SNHLY and CDR2 FYNNEI. CDR3 length equals 15 residues. V gave up 6 bases and J gave up 8 bases; unmatched junction bases: 6. CDR3 sequence reads: CASRGTSGGVDEQFF. Written as DNA, the CDR3 is TGTGCCAGCAGGGGGACTAGCGGGGGCGTGGATGAGCAGTTCTTC.

This clonotype was seen a few times. The CDR3 region is CASSLRPRSYNEQFF. The CDR3 DNA is TGTGCCAGCAGCTTAAGGCCACGCTCCTACAATGAGCAGTTCTTC. The rearrangement links TRBV7-9 to TRBJ2-1; D uncertain. The CDR3 is made up of 15 amino acids. Per germline, CDR1 SEHNR and CDR2 FQNEAQ (reference sequence). Trimming took 2 bases from V and 0 from J, leaving 8 bases between them.

This rearrangement joins TRBV12-2 to TRBJ1-2; TRBD1 was called by the table and not checked on the DNA. TRBV12-2 constitutes a pseudogene. The CDR3 runs to 19 residues. In DNA, the CDR3 is TGTGCAAGTCGCTTAGTGAGCCGGGACAGGGGGTTTACTAACTATGGCTACACCTTC. Protein: CASRLVSRDRGFTNYGYTF.